This T cell receptor beta chain originates from a study of immune evolution from preneoplasia to lung adenocarcinoma (dated by TCRdb to the early 2020s). Study-level background: HLA loss of heterozygosity was observed in roughly 7%, 15% and 33% of AIS, MIA and ADC lesions, respectively, and was not observed in any AAH lesions. The study combined immune gene expression, TCR sequencing and multiplex immunofluorescence to profile immune contexture across lung adenocarcinoma precursors and invasive adenocarcinoma. Resected precursor lesions (AAH, AIS, MIA) and invasive adenocarcinomas were compared against paired morphologically normal lung tissue. Sample size was based on specimen availability rather than a prior power calculation. The immune data were integrated with whole exome sequencing and methylation data from the same cohort of nodules. The overall cohort was made up of 45 to 60 patients with pulmonary nodules who had surgical resection. The TCR sequencing data were obtained from about 51 patients. According to the study, roughly 100 samples went through TCR sequencing. POLYSOLVER was used to infer Class I HLA alleles from exome data, and LOHHLA was used to detect allele-specific HLA loss.

As regards this clone: Its antigen is still unknown. No per-base quality is available; no much larger clone lies one base away. The sample has other DNA sequences that encode this CDR3 too.

Resection was performed on patients in Japan or China between 2014 and 2017. The histologic diagnosis of each case was independently confirmed on H&E slides by two lung cancer pathologists. For nucleic acid extraction, premalignant or tumor cells were enriched by macro-dissection following pathologic assessment. DNA was isolated from FFPE tissue using the AllPrep DNA/RNA FFPE Kit. Findings and caveats that apply to the study as a whole: All patients were from Japan and China, so applicability to Western populations was uncertain. Normal lung had the highest top T cell clone frequencies, which appeared to decline progressively from AAH through AIS, MIA and invasive adenocarcinoma. The findings rested on association rather than direct causation, and larger cohorts with long-term follow-up and longitudinal biopsies were considered necessary. Clonality was highest in normal lung, while later-stage lesions appeared to show lower clonality but higher T cell density and diversity. KRAS-mutant nodules showed the highest T cell clonality compared with EGFR-mutant or double wild-type lesions.

Using the immunoSEQ hsTCRbeta Kit, TCR beta CDR3 regions were sequenced from DNA. The published analysis was carried out like this. The ImmunoSEQ Analyzer was used to analyse the TCR sequencing data. T cell clonality was defined as 1 minus Pielou's evenness, calculated on productive rearrangements. T cell diversity was measured with the inverse Simpson index on productive templates. T cell density was TCR beta template counts normalized to usable DNA, estimated by amplifying and sequencing housekeeping genes. Two-sided Kruskal-Wallis tests were used to compare TCR metrics between histologic stages. TCRdb holds this immuneACCESS table with in-frame rearrangements only. Some clones are missing; in checked studies, unresolved V genes explain under half, and the rest has no known cause. V and J calls and clone size are copied from that table; D and trimming were computed from the DNA. The sample table holds roughly 38,000 clones, of which 74% were seen once. The ten largest clones represent roughly 6.1% of the sample.

Sequencing input: FFPE invasive lung adenocarcinoma tissue. In the paper's terms, the cell subset or site label means: frankly invasive lung adenocarcinoma (ADC). The sequence was obtained from a person between 60 and 70 years old with lung adenocarcinoma.

The base sequence is TGTGCCAGCAGTTTGTACCGGGGGGATCAGCCCCAGCATTTT. Translated, it reads CASSLYRGDQPQHF. The V and J segments used are TRBV27 and TRBJ1-5, with a weak D call of TRBD1 (5 bases match). The germline V gene (reference sequence) specifies MNHEY as CDR1 and SMNVEV as CDR2. The junction shows trimming of 3 bases on V and 5 bases on J, plus 11 bases between the germline ends. The CDR3 measures 14 amino acids from cysteine to phenylalanine. Only the CDR3 portion is preserved as DNA: 42 bases, with reading frame beginning at the first base.